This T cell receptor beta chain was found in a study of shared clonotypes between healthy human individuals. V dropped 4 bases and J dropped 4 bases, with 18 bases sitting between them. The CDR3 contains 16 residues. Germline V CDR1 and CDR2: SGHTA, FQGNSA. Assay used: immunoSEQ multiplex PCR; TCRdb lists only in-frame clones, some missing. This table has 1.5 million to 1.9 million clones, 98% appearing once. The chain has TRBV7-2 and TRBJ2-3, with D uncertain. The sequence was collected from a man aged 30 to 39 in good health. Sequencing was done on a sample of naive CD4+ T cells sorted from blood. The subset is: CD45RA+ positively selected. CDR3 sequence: CASSYLGLGLADTQYF. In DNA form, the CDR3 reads TGTGCCAGCAGCTACTTAGGGCTGGGATTAGCAGATACGCAGTATTTT.